The table lists the clone carrying this T cell receptor (beta chain) with a few counts. Its matching antigen is unknown. Libraries were prepared by immunoSEQ multiplex PCR; TCRdb keeps only in-frame clonotypes and omits some of them. The sample lists 3,500 to 4,000 clones, around 30% seen once, with about a fifth in the top ten. This specimen belongs to a study of T cells in localized non-small cell lung cancer. General study results and limits: Researchers found a median roughly 56 of the top 100 tumor clones in adjacent lung. Adjacent uninvolved lung tissue had the highest T cell clonality, exceeding tumor. Longer overall survival associated with higher blood T cell density; shorter survival with higher adjacent-lung clonality. The tumor had only one region sequenced, so heterogeneity remains possible.

Germline V gene data show CDR1 as SGHRS and CDR2 as YFSETQ. V lost 3 bases to trimming and J lost 5 bases; unmatched junction nucleotides: 7. The CDR3 has 14 amino acids. The sequence was collected from a male donor older than 55 with stage III lung adenocarcinoma. Material: lung tumor tissue, obtained before any cancer treatment. The V call is TRBV5-1, the J call TRBJ1-1; 7 bases are shared with TRBD1. Here the CDR3 reads CASSSRDSGTEAFF. DNA of the CDR3: TGCGCCAGCAGCTCTCGGGACAGCGGGACTGAAGCTTTCTTT.